This T cell receptor (beta chain) came from a study of T cell responses to AZD1222 COVID-19 vaccine. The germline CDR1 and CDR2 sequences are KGHSH and LQKENI. V was trimmed by 2 bases and J by 4 bases, leaving 8 bases between them. The CDR3 runs 13 residues. Clones were read by immunoSEQ multiplex PCR, and TCRdb kept only the in-frame ones, dropping some. The sample contains approximately 82,000 clones, around 90% of which appear only once. This sequence originates from an adult who received the AZD1222 COVID-19 vaccine. This chain joins TRBV18 and TRBJ2-5; D unclear. The sample in question was peripheral blood, obtained 28 days after the second AZD1222 dose. The CDR3 here is CASSPSLGETQYF. In DNA form, the CDR3 reads TGTGCCAGCTCACCAAGTCTCGGAGAGACCCAGTACTTC.